This T cell receptor (beta chain) was sequenced during a study of post-analysis software for immune sequencing data. The wider study: Multiple sclerosis in the patients followed relapsing-remitting, secondary progressive and progressive-relapsing courses.

V was shortened by 0 bases and J by 10 bases, with 18 bases between the two germline ends. Per germline, CDR1 LGHDT and CDR2 YNNKEL (reference sequence). This CDR3 has 15 residues. Turning to this clonotype: Antigen: not known.

Study-level results: Relative to controls, patients with multiple sclerosis showed significantly lower normalized Chao1 diversity. Included in a set of about five TRBV segments more frequent in patients than controls were TRBV5-6, TRBV5-1 and TRBV20-1. When the samples were clustered directly with F measure, those that had been prepared in the same batch showed strong co-clustering.

cDNA libraries for TCR beta contained unique molecular identifiers. Yield was roughly 500,000 cDNA molecules from approximately 0.91 to 9.4 million T cells. TCRdb re-analysed the PCR reads in MiXCR, keeping a single row per CDR3 protein. The table has approximately 770,000 distinct CDR3 sequences, about 45% seen once. The chain combines TRBV3-1 with TRBJ1-1; D is perhaps TRBD1 (5 bases). Sequenced material: blood. The receptor was derived from a girl between 5 and 17 years old with multiple sclerosis. The chain's CDR3 is CASSQDRGRTGRAFF. CDR3 sequence (DNA): TGTGCCAGCAGCCAAGATCGGGGGAGGACCGGGAGAGCTTTCTTT.